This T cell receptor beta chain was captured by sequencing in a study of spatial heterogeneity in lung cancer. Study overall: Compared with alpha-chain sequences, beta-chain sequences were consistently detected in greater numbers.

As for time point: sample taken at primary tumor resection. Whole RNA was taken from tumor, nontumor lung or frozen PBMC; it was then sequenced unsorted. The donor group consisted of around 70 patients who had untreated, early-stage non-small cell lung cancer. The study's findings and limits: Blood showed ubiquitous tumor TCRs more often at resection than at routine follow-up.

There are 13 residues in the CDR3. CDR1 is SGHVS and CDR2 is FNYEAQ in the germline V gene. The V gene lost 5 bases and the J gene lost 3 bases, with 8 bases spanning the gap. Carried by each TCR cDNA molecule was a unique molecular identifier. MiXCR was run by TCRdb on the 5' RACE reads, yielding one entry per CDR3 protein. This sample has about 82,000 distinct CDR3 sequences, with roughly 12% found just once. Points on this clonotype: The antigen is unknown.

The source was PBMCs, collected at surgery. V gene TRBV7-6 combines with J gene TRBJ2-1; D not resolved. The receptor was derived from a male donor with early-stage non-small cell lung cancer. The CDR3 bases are TGTGCCAGCAGCCTCGACCTCTACAATGAGCAGTTCTTC. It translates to CASSLDLYNEQFF.